This TCR beta chain was sequenced in a study of beta chain features in type 1 diabetes. The study, taken as a whole, reports: Patients' naive, central memory and regulatory TCRB repertoires appeared more alike than those of healthy donors. More deletions and fewer insertions at VDJ junctions were seen in type 1 diabetes patients. A potential influence of HLA type upon TCRB rearrangement remained unresolved herein.

For this clone: What it recognizes is unknown.

What was sequenced were expressed TCRB transcripts, since all of the isolated RNA had been reverse transcribed. The method was immunoSEQ multiplex PCR; TCRdb's version includes in-frame clones alone and lacks a portion of them. The sample shows 900,000 or so clones, roughly a sixth of them seen only once. Per donor, one heparinised blood draw averaged approximately 110 mL. Sequenced input: naive CD4+ T cells from blood. The origin of this receptor is a woman between 18 and 29 years old in good health.

The CDR3 nucleotides read TGCAGCGTTGAGGAGCTCCAGGGGGCCAAAAACATTCAGTACTTC. This encodes CSVEELQGAKNIQYF. This sequence joins TRBV29-1 and TRBJ2-4, with D possibly matching TRBD1 (6 bases). From germline, CDR1 is SQVTM and CDR2 ANQGSEA. Trimming pared 3 bases from V and 1 base from J, leaving 13 bases between. The CDR3 consists of 15 residues.